The 7 T cell receptor beta chains in this list originate from one sample, sequenced in a study of T cell responses to AZD1222 COVID-19 vaccine. Generated by immunoSEQ multiplex PCR, the TCRdb table keeps only in-frame clones and is missing some. The sample shows about 120,000 clones, around 83% of them seen only once. The sequencing used peripheral blood, collected 28 days after the second AZD1222 dose. These receptors came from an adult who received the AZD1222 COVID-19 vaccine.

In its sample, this clone ranks as medium-sized. The V gene is TRBV6-2 or TRBV6-3, the J gene TRBJ2-7, with a possible D match to TRBD2 (7 bases). CDR3 length: 15 residues. Trimming removed 2 bases from V and 6 bases from J, with 17 bases in between. Per germline, CDR1 MNHEY and CDR2 SVGEGT. The CDR3 DNA reads TGTGCCAGCAGTTACATCGCGGGGGCTGCGGGCGAGCAGTACTTC. This codes for CASSYIAGAAGEQYF.

J is TRBJ2-3 and V is TRBV7-2, with 8 bases matching TRBD2. CDR3 length: 16 amino acids. Germline lookup yields CDR1 SGHTA and CDR2 FQGNSA. V gave up 1 base and J gave up 7 bases; unmatched junction bases: 10. CDR3 sequence: CASSLGTAGGVYTQYF. CDR3 coding DNA: TGTGCCAGCAGCTTAGGAACGGCGGGAGGAGTTTATACGCAGTATTTT.

J is TRBJ2-2 and V is TRBV7-6, with 9 bases lining up with TRBD1. Germline V gene lookup returns CDR1 SGHVS and CDR2 FNYEAQ. The CDR3 length is 16 residues. Trimming took 5 bases from V and 6 from J; bases not matched to a gene: 10. CDR3 sequence: CASSQIQGALPGELFF. DNA for the CDR3: TGTGCCAGCAGCCAGATACAGGGGGCCCTTCCCGGGGAGCTGTTTTTT.

This clone was found once. This CDR3 reads CASSLVTGEPDYGYTF. The DNA of the CDR3 is TGTGCCAGCAGCTTAGTAACAGGGGAGCCGGACTATGGCTACACCTTC. The J gene is TRBJ1-2, the V gene TRBV7-2; 7 bases map to TRBD1. From germline, CDR1 is SGHTA and CDR2 FQGNSA. Trimming removed 1 base from V and 3 bases from J; junction bases left unmatched: 8. The CDR3 length is 16 residues.

As to this clone: Its ends do not fully match the called genes, so a read error is possible. The chain combines TRBV30 with TRBJ1-4; 8 nucleotides line up with TRBD1. This CDR3 is built from 12 residues. Germline CDR1 is GTSNPN and CDR2 is SVGIG (reference sequence). CDR3 nucleotides: TGTGCCTCGGACAGGGCTAACGAAAAACTGTTTTTT. Translated, it gives CASDRANEKLFF.

The chain is built from TRBV5-8 and TRBJ2-3; 7 nucleotides agree with TRBD2. Germline CDR1 and CDR2: SGHTS and YDEGEE. The CDR3 loop spans 16 amino acids. Unmatched junction bases numbered 10, after V lost 2 bases and J lost 4 bases. DNA of the CDR3: TGTGCCAGCAGCTTAAGAGGGAGGGCCGTCTCAGATACGCAGTATTTT. Residues: CASSLRGRAVSDTQYF.

This clone was counted only a few times. The chain couples TRBV5-5 to TRBJ1-5, with D possibly being TRBD1 (5 bases). The germline gives CDR1 SGHKS, CDR2 YYEKEE (reference sequence). CDR3 length equals 14 residues. V dropped 4 bases and J dropped 4 bases, with 12 bases sitting between them. In DNA form, the CDR3 reads TGTGCCAGCAGCCTAGGGACCTTGAATCAGCCCCAGCATTTT. It encodes CASSLGTLNQPQHF.